This T cell receptor (beta chain) was sequenced in a study of low-dose radiotherapy and immunotherapy resistance in tumors. In the study overall: Oral aspirin at 300 mg was taken daily by patients for four cycles, beginning on cycle 1 day 1.

CDR1 MDHEN and CDR2 SYDVKM come from the germline V gene. The CDR3 has 15 residues. The V end lost 6 bases, the J end lost 8 bases, and 22 bases lay between the germline ends. This clonotype is labeled as medium-sized. First-strand cDNA used TRAV- and TRBV-specific primers, covering alpha and beta chains. Using a constant-region primer together with a V-primer adapter, TCRs were subjected to 15 to 20 PCR cycles of amplification. TCRdb called the reads again in MiXCR, with one record for every CDR3 protein. The table includes roughly 14,000 distinct CDR3 sequences, 60% detected once. The J gene is TRBJ1-2, the V gene TRBV28, with D tentatively TRBD1 (5 bases). The source is a human donor with advanced metastatic prostate, ovarian, gallbladder or colorectal cancer (not recorded which). This table probably holds off-target reads from a library built for another chain. The CDR3 coding sequence is TGTGCCAGCAGCCCCCCCCGGCCAGGGACCCTCGGCTACACCTTC. Encoded protein: CASSPPRPGTLGYTF.